Here is one T cell receptor beta chain with its context. Using immunoSEQ multiplex PCR, the repertoire was profiled, and TCRdb retains in-frame clones only, with some absent. The sample consists of around 280,000 clones, around 88% of them appearing once. This record belongs to a study of blood T cell repertoires in COVID-19. Trimming stripped 4 bases from V and 3 bases from J, with 15 bases between. Germline values: CDR1 SGHDT, CDR2 YYEEEE. This CDR3 comprises 15 residues. The clonotype comes from a middle-aged woman who had recovered from COVID-19. The chain combines TRBV5-6 with TRBJ2-3, with a weak D call TRBD1 (6 bases). The sample consisted of PBMCs or T cells enriched from blood (not recorded which). CDR3 bases: TGTGCCAGCAGCGCGATCAGGGGCTTAACAGATACGCAGTATTTT. Its protein is CASSAIRGLTDTQYF.